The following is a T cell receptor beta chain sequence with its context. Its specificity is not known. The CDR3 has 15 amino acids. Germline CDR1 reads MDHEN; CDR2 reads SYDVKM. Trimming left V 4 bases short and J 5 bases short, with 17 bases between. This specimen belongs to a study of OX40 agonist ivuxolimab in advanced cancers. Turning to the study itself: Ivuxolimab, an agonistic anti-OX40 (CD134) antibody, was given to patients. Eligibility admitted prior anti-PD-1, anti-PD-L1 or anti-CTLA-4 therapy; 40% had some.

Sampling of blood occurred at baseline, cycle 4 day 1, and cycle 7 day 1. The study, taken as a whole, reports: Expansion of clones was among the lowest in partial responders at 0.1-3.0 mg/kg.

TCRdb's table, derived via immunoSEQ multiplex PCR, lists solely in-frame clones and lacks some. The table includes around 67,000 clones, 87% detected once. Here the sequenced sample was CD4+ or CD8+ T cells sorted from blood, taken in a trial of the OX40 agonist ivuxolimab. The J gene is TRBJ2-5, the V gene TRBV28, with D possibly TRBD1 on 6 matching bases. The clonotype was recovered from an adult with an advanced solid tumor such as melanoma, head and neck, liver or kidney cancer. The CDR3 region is CASSSPTGRGETQYF. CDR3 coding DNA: TGTGCCAGCAGTTCCCCAACAGGGAGAGGGGAGACCCAGTACTTC.